A single sample is the source of the 5 T cell receptor beta chains below, sequenced in a study of PD-1 blockade in classical Hodgkin lymphoma. Relapse was seen in all patients after autologous stem cell transplantation, and brentuximab vedotin exposure was variable. Clones were sequenced by immunoSEQ multiplex PCR, and TCRdb holds only the in-frame ones, with some missing. This sample has 35,000 to 50,000 clones, with about 79% found just once. Material: peripheral blood mononuclear cells (PBMCs), obtained at baseline. These receptor sequences come from a human donor with classical Hodgkin lymphoma.

CDR3 in DNA: TGTGCCAGCAGCTTAGAATTCAGTCGCGAGCAGTACTTC. Translating gives CASSLEFSREQYF. The chain recombines TRBV7-2 with TRBJ2-7; no clear D gene. The CDR3 is 13 amino acids. Germline V lookup: CDR1 SGHTA, CDR2 FQGNSA. V lost 1 base, J lost 6 bases, and 10 bases lay in between.

The chain uses TRBV15 and TRBJ1-5; D is possibly TRBD1 (5 bases). Trimming removed 0 bases at V and 11 bases at J, with 11 bases between. CDR1 is LNHNV and CDR2 is YYDKDF in the germline V gene (reference sequence). The CDR3 covers 13 residues. The CDR3 region has the DNA TGTGCCACCAGCAGAGATACGGGGGATTCCCAGCATTTT. Translation: CATSRDTGDSQHF.

The J gene is TRBJ2-1, the V gene TRBV6-1, with 9 bases lining up with TRBD1. Germline values: CDR1 MNHNS, CDR2 SASEGT. The V gene end was trimmed by 5 bases and the J gene end by 7 bases; junction bases not matched to a gene: 9. The CDR3 loop spans 15 amino acids. The CDR3 spells CASSHPGQGKNEQFF. In nucleotides, the CDR3 is TGTGCCAGCAGTCACCCGGGACAGGGTAAAAATGAGCAGTTCTTC.

The chain is built from TRBV28 and TRBJ2-3; 10 bases are shared with TRBD2. This CDR3 is built from 16 residues. V lost 6 bases, J lost 2 bases, and 8 bases stayed unmatched. Germline assignment: CDR1 MDHEN and CDR2 SYDVKM. CDR3 in DNA: TGTGCCAGCAGGTTCACACTAGCGGGACTCACAGATACGCAGTATTTT. Its translation: CASRFTLAGLTDTQYF.

This clone is deemed medium-sized (0.01 to 0.1%). The genes are TRBV27 and TRBJ2-3; perhaps D is TRBD1 or TRBD2 (6 bases each). The V end lost 8 bases, the J end lost 4 bases, and 25 bases lay between the germline ends. The germline CDR1 and CDR2 sequences are MNHEY and SMNVEV (reference sequence). The CDR3 consists of 17 residues. The CDR3 region is CASSSRGDKERPDTQYF. The CDR3, as DNA: TGTGCCAGCTCGTCGAGGGGGGACAAAGAACGCCCAGATACGCAGTATTTT.